This T cell receptor beta chain came from a study of blood T cell repertoires in COVID-19. About the study: Researchers got acute and convalescent COVID-19 samples from the United States, Italy and Spain. PBMCs, B-cell-depleted T cells, or T cells provided the cDNA or gDNA that made up the material.

Original processing notes: For nucleated cells, counts were estimated from reference gene primer amplification. Sequencing used immunoSEQ multiplex PCR; TCRdb keeps in-frame clones, though not all of them. That table gives V, J and clone size, and the DNA gave D and trimming. The data contain 130,000 or so clones, over 65% of them singletons. The germline CDR1 and CDR2 sequences are DFQATT and SNEGSKA (reference sequence). Trimming removed 3 bases from V and 4 bases from J, with 11 bases in between. The CDR3 length is 13 residues. This chain connects TRBV20-1 to TRBJ2-3; D is possibly TRBD2 (5 bases). This TCR came from a woman in her 70s with acute or convalescent COVID-19. Input material: peripheral blood. The CDR3 DNA follows: TGCAGTGCTAGTCGAGAGGGCCCAGATACGCAGTATTTT. It encodes CSASREGPDTQYF.